This paragraph covers one TCR beta chain sequence. What it binds is not known. This sample stems from a study of blood T cells in healthy people across ages. General observations from the study: CMV status of donors was not determined, possibly confounding expanded clonotype changes.

Germline V gene data show CDR1 as SGHDN and CDR2 as FVKESK. CDR3 length equals 15 residues. The V and J ends lost 0 bases and 3 bases respectively, with 11 bases between them. A second about 7 to 12 cycle PCR used barcoded and J-beta primers. TCRdb processed the 5' RACE reads anew with MiXCR; each CDR3 protein has one entry. The sample shows 1.5 million to 2 million distinct CDR3 sequences, 34% of them seen only once. The clonotype comes from a woman in her twenties or thirties in good health. Sample: blood. This chain links TRBV14 with TRBJ1-2, with D hard to call. In DNA, the CDR3 is TGTGCCAGCAGCCAAGAATTCAATCATCACTATGGCTACACCTTC. Its translation is CASSQEFNHHYGYTF. The full variable domain, rest sourced from reference TRBV14 and TRBJ1-2, is EAGVTQFPSHSVIEKGQTVTLRCDPISGHDNLYWYRRVMGKEIKFLLHFVKESKQDESGMPNNRFLAERTGGTYSTLKVQPAELEDSGVYFCASSQEFNHHYGYTFGSGTRLTVV.